The sequence of this T cell receptor beta chain was determined in a study of blood T cell repertoires in COVID-19. Study as a whole: Some COVID-19 samples were acute and others convalescent; all came from the United States, Italy and Spain. The analysed material was cDNA or gDNA that came from T cells, B-cell-depleted T cells, or PBMCs.

During active infection, Seattle patients enrolled and were then monitored through disease. CDR3 size: 15 residues. V was clipped by 5 bases and J by 8 bases; unmatched bases: 10. CDR1 and CDR2 (germline): SGHAT, FQNNGV. How the authors handled the data: Reference gene primers were amplified, and this amplification served to estimate nucleated cell counts. Profiled with immunoSEQ multiplex PCR; TCRdb holds only in-frame clones, not every one. V, J and clone size are those of that table, while D and trimming were read from the DNA. The top ten hold approximately 10% of the sample, which has approximately 330,000 clones, roughly 89% seen once.

The chain combines TRBV11-2 with TRBJ1-4, with 8 bases aligning to TRBD1. The clonotype comes from a man between 25 and 39 years old with COVID-19, enrolled during active disease. The sequencing sample was made of peripheral blood. The CDR3 coding sequence is TGTGCCAGCAGCCCCCGACAGGGGTTAGACGAAAAACTGTTTTTT. This gives the protein CASSPRQGLDEKLFF. Complete variable domain (other parts from reference TRBV11-2 and TRBJ1-4): EAGVAQSPRYKIIEKRQSVAFWCNPISGHATLYWYQQILGQGPKLLIQFQNNGVVDDSQLPKDRFSAERLKGVDSTLKIQPAKLEDSAVYLCASSPRQGLDEKLFFGSGTQLSVL.